Listed below are T cell receptor beta chains from one sample, sequenced in a study of T cells in Graves' hyperthyroidism and ophthalmopathy. A single record per CDR3 protein comes from TCRdb applying MiXCR to the multiplex PCR reads. Altogether approximately 740,000 distinct CDR3 sequences are present, 14% being singletons, with the ten largest covering about a tenth. Material: blood. The receptors were gathered from a woman between 18 and 30 years old with Graves' hyperthyroidism. The CDR3 runs from the conserved cysteine through the conserved F or W. The D gene is left open where the match is weak. The listing skips clone size in some rows; elsewhere it reads once, few, many or a size class.

D,J,size,V,DNA,CDR3
TRBD1,TRBJ1-1,.,TRBV20-1,TGCAGTGCTCCCGGACAGGGCGTGAACACTGAAGCTTTCTTT,CSAPGQGVNTEAFF
.,TRBJ2-1,many,TRBV6-1,TGTGCCAGCAGTGAAGTTTTGACTGGAGAGCAGTTCTTC,CASSEVLTGEQFF
TRBD1,TRBJ1-2,few,TRBV6-2/TRBV6-3,TGTGCCACCACAGTCCCCTACAGGGGAGGCTACACCTTC,CATTVPYRGGYTF
.,TRBJ2-7,many,TRBV6-1,TGTGCCAGCCCCCGCATTTCAACCGGGGGTTACGAGCAGTACTTC,CASPRISTGGYEQYF
.,TRBJ2-6,.,TRBV27,TGTGCCAGCAGTTTATGGCCAGGGTGTTATTCTGGGGCCAACGTCCTGACTTTC,CASSLWPGCYSGANVLTF
TRBD1,TRBJ1-3,many,TRBV11-1,TGTGCCAGCATCTCGCGTGCCCCCCGGGACAGGGGGCAAACTACTGGAAACACCATATATTTT,CASISRAPRDRGQTTGNTIYF
TRBD2,TRBJ2-1,few,TRBV5-4,TGTGCCAGCAGCACCGAAACCCCGGGACTAGTGGCAAATGAGCAGTTCTTC,CASSTETPGLVANEQFF
.,TRBJ2-1,few,TRBV29-1,TGCAGCGTTGGAGGGCCCGGGACATTATCCTACAATGAGCAGTTCTTC,CSVGGPGTLSYNEQFF
.,TRBJ2-5,many,TRBV5-8,TGTGCCAGCAGCCGTCTCGGCTATCAAGAGACCCAGTACTTC,CASSRLGYQETQYF
TRBD1,TRBJ2-2,.,TRBV29-1,TGCAGCGCCAGGACAGGGGAAAACACCGGGGAGCTGTTTTTT,CSARTGENTGELFF
TRBD2,TRBJ2-5,.,TRBV7-2,TGTGCCAGCAGCTTAGTGGGAGCGGGGGGGGGGGGGGGGGGCCAAGAGACCCAGTACTTC,CASSLVGAGGGGGGQETQYF
TRBD1,TRBJ1-5,many,TRBV6-1,TGTGCCAGCAGCTCCACCGGGACAGGGGTTAGCAATCAGCCCCAGCATTTT,CASSSTGTGVSNQPQHF
.,TRBJ2-7,many,TRBV20-1,TGCAGTGCCGGGGACACAGTCTCCTACGAGCAGTACTTC,CSAGDTVSYEQYF
TRBD1,TRBJ1-1,few,TRBV27,TGTGCCAGCAGTTCCCGGGACAGGGGGCGATCCACTGAAGCTTTCTTT,CASSSRDRGRSTEAFF
TRBD2,TRBJ2-5,.,TRBV5-4,TGTGCCAGCGGCGGGAGAGAAGAGACCCAGTACTTC,CASGGREETQYF
.,TRBJ1-2,.,TRBV4-1,TGCGCCAGCAGCCAAGATCCCAGGACAAATGGCTACACCTTC,CASSQDPRTNGYTF
.,TRBJ2-3,few,TRBV2,TGTGCCAGCAGTGTCTCCACTTCCACAGATACGCAGTATTTT,CASSVSTSTDTQYF
TRBD2,TRBJ2-1,many,TRBV9,TGTGCCAGTTCCGGGACTAGCGTCTACAATGAGCAGTTCTTC,CASSGTSVYNEQFF
TRBD2,TRBJ2-2,.,TRBV9,TGTGCCAGCAGCCGTACTAGCGGGAGCTACACCGGGGAGCTGTTTTTT,CASSRTSGSYTGELFF
.,TRBJ2-3,.,TRBV20-1,TGCAGTGCTAGAGATCCCGGCACAGATACGCAGTATTTT,CSARDPGTDTQYF
TRBD2,TRBJ2-7,.,TRBV9,TGTGCCAGCAGCGCAGCGACTAGCGGTCGGCCCTACGAGCAGTACTTC,CASSAATSGRPYEQYF
TRBD2,TRBJ2-1,many,TRBV4-1,TGCGCCAGCAGCCAAGATCGACTAGCGGGACTAAGCTCCTACAATGAGCAGTTCTTC,CASSQDRLAGLSSYNEQFF
.,TRBJ2-1,few,TRBV24-1,TGTGCCACCAGTGATTTGCCTAACCGAGGACAGCAGTTCTTC,CATSDLPNRGQQFF
.,TRBJ1-1,once,TRBV9,TGTGCCAGCAGCGTCCGTGATGACGGGGTTCGGACTGAAGCTTTCTTT,CASSVRDDGVRTEAFF
.,TRBJ1-1,.,TRBV27,TGTGCCAGCAGATATGGGACGGGAACAACTGAAGCTTCCTTT,CASRYGTGTTEASF
.,TRBJ2-2,.,TRBV7-9,TGTGCCAGCAGCTTAAGCGACTCCGGGGAGCTGTTTTTT,CASSLSDSGELFF
.,TRBJ1-2,many,TRBV28,TGTGCCAGCAGCATTCGGGGTTGGAGTGGCTACACCTTC,CASSIRGWSGYTF
.,TRBJ1-5,few,TRBV6-2/TRBV6-3,TGTGCCAGCAGCATCGGGATCATAGGAGGTCAGCCCCAGCATTTT,CASSIGIIGGQPQHF
TRBD2,TRBJ2-5,few,TRBV7-2,TGTGCCAGCAGCTTAGAGGGGCCGGGACTAGCGGATATCCAAGAGACCCAGTACTTC,CASSLEGPGLADIQETQYF
TRBD2,TRBJ2-1,.,TRBV20-1,TGCAGTGCAGAAGCGGGAGGGCCTAATGAGCAGTTCTTC,CSAEAGGPNEQFF
.,TRBJ2-1,many,TRBV7-9,TGTGCCAGCAGCCGTTCCGGGGGCAATGAGCAGTTCTTC,CASSRSGGNEQFF
TRBD1,TRBJ2-5,few,TRBV25-1,TGTGCCAGCAGTGACGGACAGGGATGGGAGACCCAGTACTTC,CASSDGQGWETQYF
.,TRBJ1-1,.,TRBV14,TGTGCCAGCAGCCAATTCGGGGGTAACACTGAAGCTTTCTTT,CASSQFGGNTEAFF
TRBD2,TRBJ2-1,few,TRBV12-3/TRBV12-4,TGTGCCAGCAGTTTATTACTAGCGGGAAATGAGCAGTTCTTC,CASSLLLAGNEQFF
.,TRBJ1-4,.,TRBV18,TGTGCCAGCTCACCAGAGTTAAATGAAAAACTGTTTTTT,CASSPELNEKLFF
TRBD2,TRBJ2-5,few,TRBV2,TGTGCCAGCAATCGACTAGCCGTTCAACAAGAGACCCAGTACTTC,CASNRLAVQQETQYF
.,TRBJ2-1,.,TRBV28,TGTGCCAGCAGTTTATCTGGACAGAGAAAAAGCTCCTACAATGAGCAGTTCTTC,CASSLSGQRKSSYNEQFF
TRBD2,TRBJ2-5,many,TRBV2,TGTGCCAGCAGTATCGGGACTAGCGGAGAGACCCAGTACTTC,CASSIGTSGETQYF
TRBD2,TRBJ2-1,.,TRBV7-6,TGTGCCAGCAGCTTACCCTCGTGGCTAGCGGGAGTGGGCTCCTACAATGAGCAGTTCTTC,CASSLPSWLAGVGSYNEQFF
.,TRBJ2-7,many,TRBV12-3/TRBV12-4,TGTGCCAGCAGATCCCGGGAGACCTCCTACGAGCAGTACTTC,CASRSRETSYEQYF
TRBD1,TRBJ2-6,.,TRBV27,TGTGCCACCGCCCAGGGGGCTGGGGCCAACGTCCTGACTTTC,CATAQGAGANVLTF
TRBD1,TRBJ2-5,few,TRBV25-1,TGTGCCAGCAGTGAATGGGGGACAGGGGGTGGGGAGACCCAGTACTTC,CASSEWGTGGGETQYF
.,TRBJ2-1,few,TRBV11-2,TGTGCCAGCAGCTTCCTAGGGGGGACACCTAATGAGCAGTTCTTC,CASSFLGGTPNEQFF
.,TRBJ1-4,few,TRBV12-3/TRBV12-4,TGTGCCAGCAGTTCCCCAGACAGGACAAATAATGAAAAACTGTTTTTT,CASSSPDRTNNEKLFF
.,TRBJ2-3,.,TRBV12-3/TRBV12-4,TGTGCCACCCTACGGCTTATCAGGACAAATACGCAGTATTTT,CATLRLIRTNTQYF
.,TRBJ1-1,few,TRBV6-1,TGTGCCAGCAGTTCCAGCATTTGGAGGGGGGAAGCTTTCTTT,CASSSSIWRGEAFF
TRBD1,TRBJ2-3,many,TRBV7-9,TGTGCCAGCAGAGGGAGGACAGGGTCTATTGATACGCAGTATTTT,CASRGRTGSIDTQYF
TRBD1,TRBJ2-2,many,TRBV20-1,TGCAGTGCTGAGTTGACAGGGACCGGGGAGCTGTTTTTT,CSAELTGTGELFF
.,TRBJ1-2,many,TRBV6-1,TGTGCCAGCACCCCCAAAAGGGACTATGGCTACACCTTC,CASTPKRDYGYTF
.,TRBJ2-3,.,TRBV5-5,TGTGCCAGCAGCCACCGGACAGTCCCAGATACGCAGTATTTT,CASSHRTVPDTQYF
.,TRBJ2-7,.,TRBV4-3,TGCGCCAGCAGCCAAGTAAATACGGGCTACTACGAGCAGTACTTC,CASSQVNTGYYEQYF